This T cell receptor beta chain emerged from a study of T cells in Graves' hyperthyroidism and ophthalmopathy. Study-wide findings and caveats: It was a median 6.5 months before onset that the model predicted ophthalmopathy.

Worth noting for this clonotype: Its antigen is not known.

The CDR3 has 15 residues. Trimming removed 1 base from V and 0 bases from J, with 12 bases in between. From germline, CDR1 is DFQATT and CDR2 SNEGSKA (reference sequence). Template material for amplifying TCR beta CDR3 regions consisted of RNA transcripts. HTBI primers drove first-round RT-PCR of the TCR CDR3. Using its own MiXCR run on the multiplex PCR reads, TCRdb lists one record per CDR3 protein. Of hundreds of thousands of distinct CDR3 sequences detected, just under 45% appear once; the ten largest clones hold less than 9.5%. The chain joins TRBV20-1 to TRBJ1-1; D perhaps matches TRBD1 (5 bases). Sequencing was performed on peripheral blood or thyroid tissue (not recorded which). This clonotype originated in an adult man with Graves' disease, either hyperthyroidism or ophthalmopathy (not recorded which). The CDR3 loop reads CSARAAGRVNTEAFF. DNA of the CDR3: TGCAGTGCTAGAGCGGCAGGGCGGGTGAACACTGAAGCTTTCTTT.